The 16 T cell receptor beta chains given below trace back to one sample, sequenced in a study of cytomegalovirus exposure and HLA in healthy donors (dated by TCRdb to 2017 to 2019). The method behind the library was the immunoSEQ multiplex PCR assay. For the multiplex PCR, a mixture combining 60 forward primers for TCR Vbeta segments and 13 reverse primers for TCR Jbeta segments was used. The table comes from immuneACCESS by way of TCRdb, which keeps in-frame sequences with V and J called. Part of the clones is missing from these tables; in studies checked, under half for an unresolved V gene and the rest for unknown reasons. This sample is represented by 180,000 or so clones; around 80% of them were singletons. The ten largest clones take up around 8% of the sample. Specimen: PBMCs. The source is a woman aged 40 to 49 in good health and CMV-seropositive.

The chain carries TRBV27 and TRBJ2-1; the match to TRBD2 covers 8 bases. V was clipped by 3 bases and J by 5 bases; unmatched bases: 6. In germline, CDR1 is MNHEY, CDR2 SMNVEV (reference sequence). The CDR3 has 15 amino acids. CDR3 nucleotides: TGTGCCAGCAGTTTCTCGCTAGCGGGCGACAATGAGCAGTTCTTC. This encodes CASSFSLAGDNEQFF.

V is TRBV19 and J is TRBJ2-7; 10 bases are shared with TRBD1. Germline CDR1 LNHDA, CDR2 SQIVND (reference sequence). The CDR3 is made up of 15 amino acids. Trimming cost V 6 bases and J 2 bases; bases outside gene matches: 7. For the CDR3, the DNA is TGTGCCAGTAGCCAGGGGGACAGGGGAACCTACGAGCAGTACTTC. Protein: CASSQGDRGTYEQYF.

CDR3 coding DNA: TGTGCCACCCGGGACAGGGAGGAAAAACTGTTTTTT. Translated, it gives CATRDREEKLFF. The chain joins TRBV7-8 to TRBJ1-4; 9 nucleotides align to TRBD1. V shed 10 bases, J shed 8 bases, and the junction held 5 bases outside the gene matches. The CDR3 loop spans 12 amino acids. Germline V gene lookup returns CDR1 SGHVS and CDR2 FQNEAQ. The full variable domain, rest sourced from reference TRBV7-8 and TRBJ1-4, is GAGVSQSPRYKVAKRGQDVALRCDPISGHVSLFWYQQALGQGPEFLTYFQNEAQLDKSGLPSDRFFAERPEGSVSTLKIQRTQQEDSAVYLCATRDREEKLFFGSGTQLSVL.

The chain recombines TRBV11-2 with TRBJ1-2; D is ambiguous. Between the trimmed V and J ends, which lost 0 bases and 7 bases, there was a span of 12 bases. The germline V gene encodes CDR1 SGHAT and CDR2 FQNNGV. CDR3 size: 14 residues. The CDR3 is CASSLELLGSGYTF. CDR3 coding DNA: TGTGCCAGCAGCTTAGAATTGCTGGGGAGTGGCTACACCTTC.

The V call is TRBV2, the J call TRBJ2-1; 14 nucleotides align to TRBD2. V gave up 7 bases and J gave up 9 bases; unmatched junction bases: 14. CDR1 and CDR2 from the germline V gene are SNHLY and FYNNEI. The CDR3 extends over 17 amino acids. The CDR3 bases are TGTGCCAGCAATGCCAACTTGGGGACTAGCGGGAGCGGTGAGCAGTTCTTC. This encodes CASNANLGTSGSGEQFF.

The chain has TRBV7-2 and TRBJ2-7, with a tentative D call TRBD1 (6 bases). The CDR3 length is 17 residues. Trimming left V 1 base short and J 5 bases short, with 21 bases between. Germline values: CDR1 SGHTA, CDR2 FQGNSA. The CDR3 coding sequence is TGTGCCAGCAGCTTAGGCAGGGGACCCCAAGGGTGGAACGAGCAGTACTTC. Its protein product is CASSLGRGPQGWNEQYF.

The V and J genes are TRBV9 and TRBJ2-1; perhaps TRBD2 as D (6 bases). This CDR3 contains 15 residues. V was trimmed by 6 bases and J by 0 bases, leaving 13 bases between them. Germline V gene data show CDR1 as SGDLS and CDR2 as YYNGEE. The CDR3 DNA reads TGTGCCAGCACCGTGGACGGGGGCTCCTACAATGAGCAGTTCTTC. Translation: CASTVDGGSYNEQFF.

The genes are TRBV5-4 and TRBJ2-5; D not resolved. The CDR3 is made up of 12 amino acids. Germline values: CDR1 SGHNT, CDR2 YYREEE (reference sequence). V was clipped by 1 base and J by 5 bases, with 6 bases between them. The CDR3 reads CASSLTGETQYF. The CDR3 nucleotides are TGTGCCAGCAGCTTGACCGGGGAGACCCAGTACTTC.

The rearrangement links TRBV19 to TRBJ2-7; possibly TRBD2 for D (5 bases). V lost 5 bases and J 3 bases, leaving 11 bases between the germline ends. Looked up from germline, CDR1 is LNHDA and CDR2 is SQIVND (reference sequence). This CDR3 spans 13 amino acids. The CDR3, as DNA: TGTGCCAGTAGTCCGACGGGGTTCTACGAGCAGTACTTC. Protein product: CASSPTGFYEQYF. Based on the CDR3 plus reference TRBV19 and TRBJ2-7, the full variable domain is DGGITQSPKYLFRKEGQNVTLSCEQNLNHDAMYWYRQDPGQGLRLIYYSQIVNDFQKGDIAEGYSVSREKKESFPLTVTSAQKNPTAFYLCASSPTGFYEQYFGPGTRLTVT.

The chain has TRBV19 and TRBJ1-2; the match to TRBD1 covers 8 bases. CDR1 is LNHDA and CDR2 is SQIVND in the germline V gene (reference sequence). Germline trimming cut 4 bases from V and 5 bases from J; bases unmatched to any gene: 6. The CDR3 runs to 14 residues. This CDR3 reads CASSTGTGMYGYTF. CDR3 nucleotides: TGTGCCAGTAGTACGGGGACAGGCATGTATGGCTACACCTTC.

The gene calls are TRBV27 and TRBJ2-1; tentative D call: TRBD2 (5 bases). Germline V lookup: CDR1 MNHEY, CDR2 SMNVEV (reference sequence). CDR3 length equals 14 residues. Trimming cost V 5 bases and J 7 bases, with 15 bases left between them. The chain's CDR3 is CASSLGLVSNEQFF. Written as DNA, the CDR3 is TGTGCCAGCAGTCTTGGACTCGTCTCGAATGAGCAGTTCTTC.

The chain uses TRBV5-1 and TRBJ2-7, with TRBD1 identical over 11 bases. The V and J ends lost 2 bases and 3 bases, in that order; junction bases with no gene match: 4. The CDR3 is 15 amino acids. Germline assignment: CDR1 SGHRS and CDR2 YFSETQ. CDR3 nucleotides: TGCGCCAGCAGCTTCGGGACAGGGGGGATCTACGAGCAGTACTTC. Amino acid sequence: CASSFGTGGIYEQYF.

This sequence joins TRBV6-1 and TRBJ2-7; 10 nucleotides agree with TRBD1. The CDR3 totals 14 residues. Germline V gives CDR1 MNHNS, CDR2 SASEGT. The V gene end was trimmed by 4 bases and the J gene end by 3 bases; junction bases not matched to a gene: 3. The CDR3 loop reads CASSVDRGLYEQYF. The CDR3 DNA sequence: TGTGCCAGCAGTGTCGACAGGGGGCTCTACGAGCAGTACTTC.

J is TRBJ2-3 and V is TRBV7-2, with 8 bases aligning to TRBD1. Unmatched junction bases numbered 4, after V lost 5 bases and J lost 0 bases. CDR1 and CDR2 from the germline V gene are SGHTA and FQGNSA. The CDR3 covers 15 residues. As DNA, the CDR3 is TGTGCCAGCAGCCAGTGGGACAGGAGCACAGATACGCAGTATTTT. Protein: CASSQWDRSTDTQYF. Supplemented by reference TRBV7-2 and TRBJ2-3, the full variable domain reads GAGVSQSPSNKVTEKGKDVELRCDPISGHTALYWYRQSLGQGLEFLIYFQGNSAPDKSGLPSDRFSAERTGGSVSTLTIQRTQQEDSAVYLCASSQWDRSTDTQYFGPGTRLTVL.

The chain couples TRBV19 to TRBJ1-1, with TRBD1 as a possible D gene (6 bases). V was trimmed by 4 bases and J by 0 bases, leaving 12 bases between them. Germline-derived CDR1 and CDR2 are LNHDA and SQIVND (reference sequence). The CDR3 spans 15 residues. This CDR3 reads CASSTRTAMNTEAFF. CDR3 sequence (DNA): TGTGCCAGTAGTACAAGGACAGCCATGAACACTGAAGCTTTCTTT.

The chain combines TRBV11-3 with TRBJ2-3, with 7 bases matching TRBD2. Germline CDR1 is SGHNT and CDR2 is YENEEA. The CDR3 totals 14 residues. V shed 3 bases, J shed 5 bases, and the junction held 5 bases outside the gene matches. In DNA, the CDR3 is TGTGCCAGCAGCTTCGGGGGAGGGAAAGATACGCAGTATTTT. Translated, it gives CASSFGGGKDTQYF.